Below are 18 T cell receptor beta chains sequenced from a single sample in a study of T cells in Graves' hyperthyroidism and ophthalmopathy. RNA transcripts yielded amplified TCR beta CDR3 regions. TCR CDR3 underwent first-round RT-PCR with the HTBI primer set. TCRdb itself ran the multiplex PCR reads through MiXCR, one entry per CDR3 protein. Of about 270,000 distinct CDR3 sequences in the sample, about 20% were seen once. The sequenced material came from blood. The origin of the receptors is a man between 25 and 39 years old with Graves' ophthalmopathy.

As regards this clonotype: A single base separates this from a much larger clone, so it may be a read error. The chain is built from TRBV5-1 and TRBJ2-7; D uncertain. This CDR3 is built from 15 residues. Looked up from germline, CDR1 is SGHRS and CDR2 is YFSETQ. The ends were cut back, 4 bases at V and 2 bases at J, with 16 bases in the middle. The CDR3: CASSTGRFSAYEQYF. The CDR3 region has the DNA TGCGCCAGCAGCACTGGCCGTTTCAGCGCCTACGAGCAGTACTTC.

V usage is TRBV19 and J usage is TRBJ1-5; D unresolved. V lost 7 bases to trimming and J lost 0 bases, with 7 bases between them. This CDR3 has 13 residues. CDR1 and CDR2 from the germline V gene are LNHDA and SQIVND (reference sequence). The CDR3 DNA reads TGTGCCAGTACAGAATATAGCAATCAGCCCCAGCATTTT. This codes for CASTEYSNQPQHF.

The chain combines TRBV20-1 with TRBJ1-5; no firm D call. Germline CDR1 is DFQATT and CDR2 is SNEGSKA (reference sequence). The CDR3 has 15 residues. Trimming left V 3 bases short and J 1 base short, with 13 bases between. The CDR3 reads CSASQARVSNQPQHF. CDR3 nucleotides: TGCAGTGCTAGTCAGGCGAGGGTAAGCAATCAGCCCCAGCATTTT.

The rearrangement links TRBV7-9 to TRBJ1-5, with D perhaps matching TRBD1 (6 bases). V shed 3 bases and J shed 2 bases, with 11 bases lying between them. The CDR3 contains 15 residues. CDR1 and CDR2 (germline): SEHNR, FQNEAQ (reference sequence). The CDR3 region is CASSFGGAGNQPQHF. The CDR3 nucleotides read TGTGCCAGCAGCTTTGGGGGGGCTGGCAATCAGCCCCAGCATTTT.

The chain couples TRBV5-1 to TRBJ1-2; 11 bases map to TRBD1. This CDR3 contains 14 residues. J was trimmed by 4 bases and V by 6 bases; bases with no gene match: 5. From germline, CDR1 is SGHRS and CDR2 YFSETQ. The CDR3 sequence: CASTGQGGSYGYTF. CDR3 DNA sequence: TGCGCCAGCACGGGACAGGGGGGGAGCTATGGCTACACCTTC.

The V gene is TRBV3-1, the J gene TRBJ2-1, with D possibly matching TRBD1 (6 bases). Germline assignment: CDR1 LGHDT and CDR2 YNNKEL (reference sequence). The V end was cut by 4 bases, the J end by 3 bases, with 16 bases between. The CDR3 runs 16 residues. The CDR3 sequence is CASSPLGAGVYNEQFF. The CDR3 DNA reads TGTGCCAGCAGCCCGCTGGGGGCGGGCGTCTACAATGAGCAGTTCTTC.

The chain links TRBV11-1 to TRBJ1-1; 8 nucleotides line up with TRBD1. V was clipped by 5 bases and J by 3 bases; unmatched bases: 5. In germline, CDR1 is SGHAT, CDR2 FQDESV (reference sequence). CDR3 length: 14 amino acids. CDR3 bases: TGTGCCAGCAGCCCCCCGGACAGGGACACTGAAGCTTTCTTT. Encoded protein: CASSPPDRDTEAFF.

This clonotype was picked up a small number of times. J is TRBJ2-5 and V is TRBV2; D possibly uses TRBD1 or TRBD2 (5 bases each). V lost 5 bases and J lost 5, with 24 bases in between. The CDR3 totals 17 residues. Germline CDR1 reads SNHLY; CDR2 reads FYNNEI. The CDR3 DNA is TGTGCCAGCAGTCTCCAAAGGGACGGCTGGTCAGCGGAGACCCAGTACTTC. This translates into CASSLQRDGWSAETQYF.

The CDR3 sequence: CSARRSTDTQYF. CDR3 DNA: TGCAGTGCTAGACGGAGCACAGATACGCAGTATTTT. The rearrangement joins TRBV20-1 to TRBJ2-3; D unclear. The CDR3 has 12 residues. Looked up from germline, CDR1 is DFQATT and CDR2 is SNEGSKA (reference sequence). V was clipped by 2 bases and J by 0 bases, with 3 bases between them.

The chain has TRBV28 and TRBJ2-3; D perhaps matches TRBD2 (6 bases). Germline loops: CDR1 MDHEN, CDR2 SYDVKM. V was shortened by 6 bases and J by 0 bases, with 16 bases between the two germline ends. The CDR3 consists of 16 residues. The CDR3 sequence: CASRPFAGTSTDTQYF. The DNA for the CDR3 is TGTGCCAGCAGACCCTTTGCGGGAACTAGCACAGATACGCAGTATTTT.

The chain uses TRBV12-5 and TRBJ1-5; no reliable D call. The CDR3 contains 13 residues. Trimming left V 5 bases short and J 4 bases short, with 9 bases between. Germline V CDR1 and CDR2: LGHNT, FRNRAP. The DNA for the CDR3 is TGTGCTAGTGGTCAAGGACGGAATCAGCCCCAGCATTTT. Amino acid sequence: CASGQGRNQPQHF.

The V call is TRBV6-1, the J call TRBJ1-2; tentatively, D is TRBD1 (6 bases). Germline CDR1 and CDR2: MNHNS and SASEGT. V was cut by 5 bases and J by 8 bases, with 21 bases left in between. The CDR3 length is 15 residues. In DNA form, the CDR3 reads TGTGCCAGCAGTTCCTTTGTTGGGGGGCAGTTAGGCTACACCTTC. Its protein product is CASSSFVGGQLGYTF.

This clonotype was observed at least ten times. The chain links TRBV11-2 to TRBJ2-7; D is uncertain. Germline V lookup: CDR1 SGHAT, CDR2 FQNNGV. There are 15 residues in the CDR3. V was cut by 4 bases and J by 1 base, with 14 bases left in between. The CDR3 sequence is CASSSPPMISYEQYF. For the CDR3, the DNA is TGTGCCAGCAGCTCCCCCCCAATGATATCCTACGAGCAGTACTTC.

The V and J genes are TRBV24-1 and TRBJ2-7, with D tentatively TRBD1 or TRBD2 (5 bases each). This CDR3 region has 14 residues. Germline V CDR1 and CDR2: KGHDR, SFDVKD. Trimming took off 2 bases at V and 5 bases at J, with 12 bases between the two ends. The CDR3: CATSDSGTFNEQYF. The CDR3 coding sequence is TGTGCCACCAGTGATTCCGGGACGTTCAACGAGCAGTACTTC.

The chain uses TRBV28 and TRBJ2-1, with 8 bases aligning to TRBD2. The CDR3 totals 15 residues. V gave up 7 bases and J gave up 0 bases; unmatched junction bases: 5. Germline V lookup: CDR1 MDHEN, CDR2 SYDVKM. The CDR3 DNA follows: TGTGCCAGCATCCAAAGCGGGAGCTCCTACAATGAGCAGTTCTTC. It specifies CASIQSGSSYNEQFF.

In this sample, this clonotype turned up many times. This chain connects TRBV20-1 to TRBJ2-1, with D uncertain. Germline V gene sequence: CDR1 DFQATT, CDR2 SNEGSKA (reference sequence). The CDR3 length is 10 residues. V lost 1 base and J 9 bases, leaving 4 bases between the germline ends. CDR3: CSARVSEQFF. CDR3 nucleotide sequence: TGCAGTGCTAGAGTCAGTGAGCAGTTCTTC.

The sample holds many counts of this clonotype. V usage is TRBV7-9 and J usage is TRBJ1-2; maybe TRBD1 (6 bases). Trimming took off 0 bases at V and 5 bases at J, with 10 bases between the two ends. The CDR3 covers 14 residues. CDR1 and CDR2 from the germline V gene are SEHNR and FQNEAQ (reference sequence). As DNA, the CDR3 is TGTGCCAGCAGCTTAGCGCGGACAGAGTATGGCTACACCTTC. Residues: CASSLARTEYGYTF.

This clonotype was seen more than once but under ten times. The chain uses TRBV3-1 and TRBJ2-7; no reliable D call. Germline CDR1 is LGHDT and CDR2 is YNNKEL (reference sequence). CDR3 size: 12 residues. Deletions cut 1 base from V and 7 bases from J, with 8 bases between. CDR3 region: CASSQVLGEQYF. The CDR3 DNA reads TGTGCCAGCAGCCAAGTTTTGGGGGAGCAGTACTTC.